This entry features one T cell receptor beta chain sequence. Libraries were prepared by immunoSEQ multiplex PCR; TCRdb keeps only in-frame clonotypes and omits some of them. The repertoire has approximately 94,000 clones, around 80% of them found once; the top ten carry more than 0.95%. CDR3 length: 19 amino acids. These data are taken from a study of OX40 agonist ivuxolimab in advanced cancers. The V gene is TRBV12-1, the J gene TRBJ2-1; the D call of TRBD2 is as the table states it, not checked on the DNA. TRBV12-1 is noted as a pseudogene. The TCR originated in an adult with an advanced solid tumor such as melanoma, head and neck, liver or kidney cancer. The specimen comprised CD4+ or CD8+ T cells sorted from blood, sampled in a trial of the OX40 agonist ivuxolimab. The CDR3 DNA sequence: TGTGCCAGCAGCTTTAATCCGGACTCCAGCGGGGGGACCTACAATGAGCAGTTCTTC. It specifies CASSFNPDSSGGTYNEQFF.